A selection of T cell receptor beta chains follows, all from one sample in a study of blood T cell repertoires in COVID-19. Sequenced by immunoSEQ multiplex PCR; TCRdb stores in-frame clones only, minus some. There are some 270,000 clones in the sample; 89% occur only once, and 1.9% lies in the top ten. Sequencing used PBMCs or T cells enriched from blood (not recorded which). The receptor source for this set is an older woman who had recovered from COVID-19. Each CDR3 is given without its conserved first and last residue.

J: TRBJ2-7; V: TRBV10-3; CDR3: AIRQTGGSYEQY
J: TRBJ2-1; V: TRBV7-9; CDR3: ASSDTSLPQF
J: TRBJ1-5; V: TRBV7-2; CDR3: ASSLRGRDSQPQH
J: TRBJ2-7; V: TRBV10-3; CDR3: AISDPGTRGSYEQY
J: TRBJ2-5; V: TRBV9; CDR3: ASSVAPRLSETQY
J: TRBJ2-7; V: TRBV5-5; CDR3: ASTRGWGGDEQY
J: TRBJ1-2; V: TRBV9; CDR3: ASSPRNYGYT
J: TRBJ2-2; V: TRBV5-6; CDR3: ANHTGNNTGELF
J: TRBJ1-2; V: TRBV3-1/TRBV3-2; CDR3: ASSRTEGYGYT
J: TRBJ2-1; V: TRBV27; CDR3: ASSGRVLYEQF
J: TRBJ1-3; V: TRBV9; CDR3: ASSAETGTGNTIY
J: TRBJ1-6; V: TRBV14; CDR3: ASSHLTGNNSPLH
J: TRBJ1-4; V: TRBV5-1; CDR3: ASSLETGLREKLF
J: TRBJ2-7; V: TRBV7-9; CDR3: ASSPNSYEQY
J: TRBJ1-5; V: TRBV19; CDR3: ASSYVGLGLPQH
J: TRBJ1-2; V: TRBV29-1; CDR3: SVEGPDGYT
J: TRBJ1-6; V: TRBV5-4; CDR3: ASSLVGTGESSYNSPLH
J: TRBJ1-1; V: TRBV6-1; CDR3: ASSEWPRTEAF
J: TRBJ1-1; V: TRBV19; CDR3: ASDQGLHTEAF
J: TRBJ2-3; V: TRBV5-1; CDR3: ASSLGRNTDTQY
J: TRBJ2-1; V: TRBV29-1; CDR3: SVHGGGGPNEQF
J: TRBJ1-5; V: TRBV5-8; CDR3: ASSLGQGRDQPQH
J: TRBJ2-1; V: TRBV6-4; CDR3: ASSDGSGGADEQF
J: TRBJ2-3; V: TRBV4-2; CDR3: ASSQGSSAGSTDTQY